These 24 T cell receptor beta chains were sequenced from one sample in a study of cytomegalovirus exposure and HLA in healthy donors (dated by TCRdb to between 2016 and 2019). The library came from the immunoSEQ multiplex PCR assay. For the multiplex PCR, a mixture combining 60 forward primers for TCR Vbeta segments and 13 reverse primers for TCR Jbeta segments was used. This immuneACCESS table, as held by TCRdb, lists in-frame sequences with V and J called but not all clones. Of the missing ones, under half trace to an unresolved V gene in checked studies; the others have no known cause. This sample comprises about 120,000 clones, 75% to 85% of them detected only once. The top ten constitute under 3.5% of the sample. The sequencing input was PBMCs. The receptors were gathered from a male donor in good health and CMV-seronegative.

There are a few counts of this clone. The chain has TRBV7-2 and TRBJ1-3; unclear D gene. Per the germline V gene, CDR1 is SGHTA and CDR2 is FQGNSA. Trimming stripped 5 bases from V and 0 bases from J, with 8 bases between. This CDR3 is built from 14 residues. The CDR3 DNA reads as TGTGCCAGCAGCCGTTCTTCCTCTGGAAACACCATATATTTT. Its protein is CASSRSSSGNTIYF.

The chain joins TRBV27 to TRBJ2-5; 10 bases are a match to TRBD2. The ends lost 3 bases at V and 3 bases at J; junction bases unmatched: 1. The CDR3 is 14 residues long. The germline gives CDR1 MNHEY, CDR2 SMNVEV (reference sequence). The CDR3 is CASSLLAGEETQYF. CDR3 nucleotide sequence: TGTGCCAGCAGTTTGCTAGCGGGAGAAGAGACCCAGTACTTC.

The table lists this clone with a count of one. V and J are TRBV5-6 and TRBJ2-7; D unresolved. Germline V gene sequence: CDR1 SGHDT, CDR2 YYEEEE. V lost 0 bases and J lost 0, with 7 bases in between. The CDR3 is made up of 14 amino acids. The CDR3 bases are TGTGCCAGCAGCTTGGCCTTGGCCTCCTACGAGCAGTACTTC. This translates into CASSLALASYEQYF.

The chain couples TRBV10-3 to TRBJ2-5; TRBD2 aligns across 10 bases. CDR3 length: 14 residues. Germline trimming cut 4 bases from V and 3 bases from J; bases unmatched to any gene: 2. Per the germline V gene, CDR1 is ENHRY and CDR2 is SYGVKD. For the CDR3, the DNA is TGTGCCATCAGTGGAGCGGGGGGGAAAGAGACCCAGTACTTC. As protein: CAISGAGGKETQYF.

This clone came up a few times. J is TRBJ2-7 and V is TRBV7-9; a possible D gene is TRBD1 (6 bases). The CDR3 sequence is 13 residues long. Trimming shortened V by 2 bases and J by 5 bases, and 10 bases separated the two germline ends. The germline CDR1 and CDR2 sequences are SEHNR and FQNEAQ (reference sequence). The CDR3 sequence: CASSLRRTDEQYF. CDR3 nucleotide sequence: TGTGCCAGCAGCTTACGAAGGACAGACGAGCAGTACTTC.

This chain connects TRBV5-1 to TRBJ2-2, with 9 bases lining up with TRBD1. CDR3 length equals 21 residues. CDR1 and CDR2 from the germline V gene are SGHRS and YFSETQ. V lost 5 bases, J lost 2 bases, and 22 bases stayed unmatched. The CDR3 DNA reads as TGCGCCAGCAGTCCCGCGCCGGACAGGGGATTCGTGCTAGCCAACACCGGGGAGCTGTTTTTT. It is translated as CASSPAPDRGFVLANTGELFF.

The chain links TRBV6-5 to TRBJ1-1, with TRBD1 as a possible D gene (6 bases). Germline CDR1 is MNHEY and CDR2 is SVGAGI. This CDR3 is built from 15 residues. V was pared by 2 bases and J by 10 bases, with 20 bases between. The CDR3 is CASSYIGRGALIAFF. The CDR3 DNA follows: TGTGCCAGCAGTTACATAGGGCGGGGGGCGTTAATAGCTTTCTTT.

V usage is TRBV27 and J usage is TRBJ1-1, with 8 positions matching TRBD1. Per the germline V gene, CDR1 is MNHEY and CDR2 is SMNVEV (reference sequence). V was clipped by 4 bases and J by 2 bases; unmatched bases: 15. The CDR3 is made up of 18 amino acids. CDR3: CASSSPRGLVGRNTEAFF. DNA of the CDR3: TGTGCCAGCAGTTCGCCCAGGGGGCTTGTAGGACGAAACACTGAAGCTTTCTTT.

The V call is TRBV19, the J call TRBJ2-1; 14 bases map to TRBD2. The ends lost 6 bases at V and 9 bases at J; junction bases unmatched: 16. CDR3 length: 18 amino acids. The V gene's germline CDR1 is LNHDA and CDR2 SQIVND (reference sequence). CDR3 protein: CASSLGLAGGPLAGEQFF. The CDR3 DNA is TGTGCCAGTAGCCTTGGACTAGCGGGGGGTCCACTCGCCGGTGAGCAGTTCTTC.

The chain couples TRBV5-1 to TRBJ1-2; D uncertain. V was trimmed by 4 bases and J by 0 bases, leaving 7 bases between them. CDR1 SGHRS and CDR2 YFSETQ come from the germline V gene. This CDR3 is built from 13 residues. CDR3 amino acids: CASSVGTNYGYTF. In DNA, the CDR3 is TGCGCCAGCAGCGTCGGTACTAACTATGGCTACACCTTC.

The V gene is TRBV29-1, the J gene TRBJ2-1; the match to TRBD2 covers 11 bases. After removal of 3 bases from V and 0 bases from J, the junction contained 4 bases not matched to a gene. This CDR3 comprises 16 residues. Germline loops: CDR1 SQVTM, CDR2 ANQGSEA. CDR3 bases: TGCAGCGTTGAGGGGACTAGCGGCCTCTCCTACAATGAGCAGTTCTTC. Protein: CSVEGTSGLSYNEQFF.

The chain is built from TRBV4-1 and TRBJ2-5; 9 nucleotides align to TRBD1. The J call may be in error: the DNA end matches TRBJ2-7 better. CDR3 length: 16 residues. CDR1 and CDR2 (germline): MGHRA, YSYEKL. CDR3: CASSPSPGQGSYEQYF. In nucleotides, the CDR3 is TGCGCCAGCAGCCCCTCACCGGGACAGGGATCCTACGAGCAGTACTTC.

In this sample, this clone turned up once. At one boundary the junction diverges from the germline segment, which might be a read error. The rearrangement joins TRBV10-3 to TRBJ2-6; weak D call: TRBD1 (6 bases). The CDR3 has 17 amino acids. CDR1 and CDR2 from the germline V gene are ENHRY and SYGVKD. The chain's CDR3 is CAIKTGLVDPGANGLTF. The CDR3 coding sequence is TGTGCCATCAAAACAGGGTTGGTGGATCCTGGGGCCAACGGCCTGACTTTC.

The chain combines TRBV27 with TRBJ1-1; 8 bases agree with TRBD1. The CDR3 contains 13 residues. Germline V lookup: CDR1 MNHEY, CDR2 SMNVEV (reference sequence). Germline trimming cut 6 bases from V and 5 bases from J; bases unmatched to any gene: 5. The CDR3 loop reads CASSETGGTEAFF. The CDR3 coding sequence is TGTGCCAGCAGCGAAACAGGGGGGACTGAAGCTTTCTTT.

The chain recombines TRBV20-1 with TRBJ2-1; D gene ambiguous. V was cut by 4 bases and J by 7 bases, with 5 bases left in between. Germline-derived CDR1 and CDR2 are DFQATT and SNEGSKA (reference sequence). This CDR3 comprises 10 residues. CDR3 nucleotides: TGCAGTGCTATCTTTAATGAGCAGTTCTTC. Residues: CSAIFNEQFF.

Only a few counts were recorded for this clone. This CDR3 is also generated by other DNA sequences in the sample. This chain links TRBV5-1 with TRBJ1-1; D is undetermined. The ends were cut back, 0 bases at V and 4 bases at J, with 13 bases in the middle. The CDR3 loop spans 15 amino acids. Germline V gives CDR1 SGHRS, CDR2 YFSETQ. The CDR3 protein is CASSLDPPPGTEAFF. The DNA for the CDR3 is TGCGCCAGCAGCTTGGACCCTCCACCCGGCACTGAAGCTTTCTTT. The full variable domain, rest sourced from reference TRBV5-1 and TRBJ1-1, is KAGVTQTPRYLIKTRGQQVTLSCSPISGHRSVSWYQQTPGQGLQFLFEYFSETQRNKGNFPGRFSGRQFSNSRSEMNVSTLELGDSALYLCASSLDPPPGTEAFFGQGTRLTVV.

The rearrangement links TRBV5-6 to TRBJ2-5; a possible D gene is TRBD1 (6 bases). The CDR3 totals 13 residues. Germline loops: CDR1 SGHDT, CDR2 YYEEEE. V lost 4 bases to trimming and J lost 5 bases, with 12 bases between them. The CDR3, as DNA: TGTGCCAGCAGCGGGTACAGGGTGGAGACCCAGTACTTC. Amino acids: CASSGYRVETQYF.

The chain carries TRBV7-9 and TRBJ1-5; D remains ambiguous. The length of the CDR3 is 16 residues. The germline gives CDR1 SEHNR, CDR2 FQNEAQ (reference sequence). The CDR3 nucleotides read TGTTCCACCAAATCGTTAACCGGCAGGAGCAATCAGCCCCAGCATTTT. Its protein is CSTKSLTGRSNQPQHF. The variable domain in full, with the rest retrieved from reference TRBV7-9 and TRBJ1-5, is DTGVSQNPRHKITKRGQNVTFRCDPISEHNRLYWYRQTLGQGPEFLTYFQNEAQLEKSRLLSDRFSAERPKGSFSTLEIQRTEQGDSAMYLCSTKSLTGRSNQPQHFGDGTRLSIL.

The CDR3 sequence: CASRLSLTVTYGYTF. In DNA, the CDR3 is TGTGCCAGCAGACTAAGTCTGACAGTGACCTATGGCTACACCTTC. The rearrangement joins TRBV6-1 to TRBJ1-2, with TRBD1 as a possible D gene (5 bases). This CDR3 is 15 amino acids long. CDR1 MNHNS and CDR2 SASEGT come from the germline V gene. V lost 6 bases and J lost 4, with 18 bases in between.

This chain links TRBV2 with TRBJ2-3; the match to TRBD2 covers 8 bases. CDR1 and CDR2 from the germline V gene are SNHLY and FYNNEI. The CDR3 is 14 residues long. The junction had 1 base not matched to a gene; V was cut back by 5 bases and J by 0 bases. In DNA, the CDR3 is TGTGCCAGCAGTCGACTAGCGAGCACAGATACGCAGTATTTT. Protein sequence: CASSRLASTDTQYF.

V usage is TRBV7-8 and J usage is TRBJ2-1; 7 nucleotides agree with TRBD1. Per germline, CDR1 SGHVS and CDR2 FQNEAQ. V shed 5 bases and J 0 bases; nucleotides not matched to a gene: 4. This CDR3 has 15 amino acids. The CDR3 region has the DNA TGTGCCAGCAGCCCAGGGGGAAGCTCCTACAATGAGCAGTTCTTC. Protein product: CASSPGGSSYNEQFF.

The chain recombines TRBV5-4 with TRBJ1-2; the match to TRBD1 covers 7 bases. V trimming: 2 bases; J trimming: 8 bases; junction bases outside the gene matches: 9. The CDR3 has 14 residues. Germline V lookup: CDR1 SGHNT, CDR2 YYREEE (reference sequence). CDR3 DNA: TGTGCCAGCAGCTTCCAGGGGGTCTCCCTCGGCTACACCTTC. It encodes CASSFQGVSLGYTF.

This clone has only one observation. V and J are TRBV6-1 and TRBJ2-7; D possibly corresponds to TRBD1 (8 bases). CDR1 is MNHNS and CDR2 is SASEGT in the germline V gene. V shed 5 bases and J shed 3 bases, with 17 bases lying between them. CDR3 size: 15 residues. This CDR3 is CASSFGGTGLYEQYF. The CDR3 coding sequence is TGTGCCAGCAGTTTCGGGGGGACAGGACTCTACGAGCAGTACTTC.

This chain connects TRBV9 to TRBJ2-7, with 9 bases that match TRBD1. Germline values: CDR1 SGDLS, CDR2 YYNGEE. This CDR3 has 15 residues. J was trimmed by 0 bases and V by 4 bases; bases with no gene match: 5. The CDR3 DNA reads TGTGCCAGCAGCCCAACGGACAGGGGCTCCTACGAGCAGTACTTC. This encodes CASSPTDRGSYEQYF.